Listed below are T cell receptor beta chains from one sample, sequenced in a study of blood T cell repertoires in COVID-19. Libraries were prepared by immunoSEQ multiplex PCR; TCRdb keeps only in-frame clonotypes and omits some of them. The sample has 150,000 to 180,000 clones; approximately 79% are singletons. The material sequenced was PBMCs or T cells enriched from blood (not recorded which). The source of these receptors is a man aged 45 to 65 who had recovered from COVID-19. The CDR3 runs from the conserved cysteine through the conserved F or W. Fields, in order: J gene, D gene, V gene, CDR3 DNA, CDR3 protein. The D gene is left open where the match is weak.

TRBJ1-5,NA,TRBV30,TGTGCCTGGAGTACCCCCCGGGGGGCAGGTCAGCCCCAGCATTTT,CAWSTPRGAGQPQHF
TRBJ2-1,TRBD1,TRBV19,TGTGCCAGTAGTATAGCAGGGGGCTCCTACAATGAGCAGTTCTTC,CASSIAGGSYNEQFF
TRBJ2-2,NA,TRBV19,TGTGCCAGTAGTGCGACTAGATATAGCGGGGAGCTGTTTTTT,CASSATRYSGELFF
TRBJ2-5,NA,TRBV18,TGTGCCAGCTCACCGGCACAGGGACTACAAGAGACCCAGTACTTC,CASSPAQGLQETQYF
TRBJ2-5,TRBD2,TRBV4-1,TGCGCCAGCAGCCAAGATCAGGCTAGCGGGGGACAAGAGACCCAGTACTTC,CASSQDQASGGQETQYF
TRBJ2-5,NA,TRBV15,TGTGCCACCAGCAGGAAGACTAGACAAGAGACCCAGTACTTC,CATSRKTRQETQYF
TRBJ2-7,TRBD1,TRBV6-5,TGTGCCAGCAGTTACTCGGGACAGGGGAACAACGAGCAGTACTTC,CASSYSGQGNNEQYF
TRBJ1-4,NA,TRBV25-1,TGTGCCAGCAGTGCGATAGGGGTGGGTAATGAAAAACTGTTTTTT,CASSAIGVGNEKLFF
TRBJ1-1,NA,TRBV5-6,TGTGCCAGCAGCTTACAGTACACTGAAGCTTTCTTT,CASSLQYTEAFF
TRBJ1-1,TRBD1,TRBV29-1,TGCAGCGTTGGGGGACAGACCTATGAAGCTTTCTTT,CSVGGQTYEAFF
TRBJ2-7,NA,TRBV9,TGTGCCAGCAGCGTAGCCGGGGGGACAACCTACGAGCAGTACTTC,CASSVAGGTTYEQYF
TRBJ2-7,NA,TRBV9,TGTGCCAGCAGCGTAGATTCACAGGGTTACGAGCAGTACTTC,CASSVDSQGYEQYF
TRBJ2-7,TRBD2,TRBV6-5,TGTGCCAGCAGGCCGGGGGGGGAGCCCTCCTACGAGCAGTACTTC,CASRPGGEPSYEQYF
TRBJ2-4,TRBD2,TRBV2,TGTGCCAGCAGTATGACTAGCGCTTCGGTGGCCGTTCAGTACTTC,CASSMTSASVAVQYF
TRBJ2-1,NA,TRBV27,TGTGCCAGCACTTTAAAGTCGGGGAACTCCTACAATGAGCAGTTCTTC,CASTLKSGNSYNEQFF
TRBJ2-1,TRBD1,TRBV6-2/TRBV6-3,TGTGCCAGCAGTAAGGGACAGGGCTACAATGAGCAGTTCTTC,CASSKGQGYNEQFF
TRBJ1-2,TRBD1,TRBV6-6,TGTGCCAGCACCGACCTACAGGGGCGGAACTATGGCTACACCTTC,CASTDLQGRNYGYTF